The 9 T cell receptor beta chains below were found in one sample sequenced in a study of T cell changes during pregnancy in multiple sclerosis. Generated by immunoSEQ multiplex PCR, the TCRdb table keeps only in-frame clones and is missing some. Among about 49,000 clones listed, 92% were seen once. The specimen was CD4+ T cells from peripheral blood mononuclear cells, collected in the second trimester of pregnancy. All receptors derive from a female donor in good health, enrolled as a control in a pregnancy study.

This clone was detected once. The J gene is TRBJ2-1, the V gene TRBV18, with 7 bases fitting TRBD1. The CDR3 consists of 16 residues. V trimming: 2 bases; J trimming: 8 bases; junction bases outside the gene matches: 12. Germline CDR1 and CDR2: KGHSH and LQKENI. This CDR3 is CASSPFNRGKVDEQFF. CDR3 DNA: TGTGCCAGCTCACCATTCAACAGGGGCAAGGTCGATGAGCAGTTCTTC.

This chain connects TRBV19 to TRBJ2-1; D is perhaps TRBD1 (5 bases). There are 16 residues in the CDR3. With 3 bases removed from V and 0 bases from J, the gap between germline ends came to 12 bases. Germline loops: CDR1 LNHDA, CDR2 SQIVND (reference sequence). CDR3 nucleotide sequence: TGTGCCAGTAGTATGGTTTACAGGCCCTCCTACAATGAGCAGTTCTTC. Amino acid sequence: CASSMVYRPSYNEQFF.

V and J are TRBV7-8 and TRBJ1-2; D might be TRBD1 (5 bases). The CDR3 totals 15 residues. Germline V CDR1 and CDR2: SGHVS, FQNEAQ. With 6 bases removed from V and 2 bases from J, the gap between germline ends came to 16 bases. For the CDR3, the DNA is TGTGCCAGCAGTCCAGACACAGGAACCAACTATGGCTACACCTTC. This codes for CASSPDTGTNYGYTF.

The rearrangement joins TRBV4-2 to TRBJ2-2; D unclear. V shed 0 bases and J shed 7 bases, with 9 bases lying between them. The germline CDR1 and CDR2 sequences are LGHNA and YNFKEQ. There are 14 residues in the CDR3. The chain's CDR3 is CASSQDWAGGELFF. For the CDR3, the DNA is TGTGCCAGCAGCCAAGATTGGGCCGGCGGGGAGCTGTTTTTT.

J is TRBJ2-5 and V is TRBV10-3; possibly TRBD2 for D (5 bases). The germline V gene encodes CDR1 ENHRY and CDR2 SYGVKD. V shed 0 bases and J shed 11 bases, with 10 bases lying between them. The CDR3 runs 12 residues. This CDR3 reads CAISESRREQYF. The CDR3 nucleotides read TGTGCCATCAGTGAGTCCCGTAGGGAGCAGTACTTC.

The V call is TRBV27, the J call TRBJ1-2, with 9 bases aligning to TRBD1. CDR3 length: 15 amino acids. V was clipped by 4 bases and J by 4 bases; unmatched bases: 7. Germline CDR1 is MNHEY and CDR2 is SMNVEV (reference sequence). The CDR3, as DNA: TGTGCCAGCAGTTCAACAGGGGGCCCAGGCTATGGCTACACCTTC. Its translation is CASSSTGGPGYGYTF.

This rearrangement joins TRBV10-3 to TRBJ1-2; D unclear. The CDR3 consists of 11 residues. Trimming removed 0 bases from V and 14 bases from J, with 10 bases in between. Germline V gene sequence: CDR1 ENHRY, CDR2 SYGVKD. CDR3 sequence reads: CAISESGGSTF. The DNA for the CDR3 is TGTGCCATCAGTGAGTCAGGAGGGAGTACCTTC.

The chain combines TRBV7-6 with TRBJ1-2; D remains unclear. This CDR3 spans 13 amino acids. V was cut by 5 bases and J by 4 bases, with 11 bases left in between. CDR1 is SGHVS and CDR2 is FNYEAQ in the germline V gene. The CDR3 here is CASSGYQFYGYTF. The CDR3 DNA reads as TGTGCCAGCAGCGGTTATCAGTTCTATGGCTACACCTTC.

This chain joins TRBV6-5 and TRBJ2-7; 8 nucleotides align to TRBD1. The V gene end was trimmed by 5 bases and the J gene end by 3 bases; junction bases not matched to a gene: 6. The germline gives CDR1 MNHEY, CDR2 SVGAGI. The CDR3 extends over 14 amino acids. The CDR3 loop reads CASSPGTGVYEQYF. The CDR3 DNA sequence: TGTGCCAGCAGTCCTGGGACAGGAGTCTACGAGCAGTACTTC.